The present TCR beta chain was sequenced within a study of T cell changes during pregnancy in multiple sclerosis. Only in-frame clones appear in the TCRdb table, and some are missing; sequencing was by immunoSEQ multiplex PCR. The sample lists some 18,000 clones, around 87% occurring once. The germline CDR1 and CDR2 sequences are LNHDA and SQIVND (reference sequence). This CDR3 is 14 amino acids long. Trimming removed 11 bases at V and 0 bases at J, with 15 bases between. The chain links TRBV19 to TRBJ2-3; a possible D gene is TRBD2 (6 bases). The source is a female donor in good health, enrolled as a control in a pregnancy study. The source material was CD8+ T cells from peripheral blood mononuclear cells, sampled in the third trimester of pregnancy. CDR3 bases: TGTGCCTCGGGACTCGACTCTAGCACAGATACGCAGTATTTT. Amino acids: CASGLDSSTDTQYF.